A single T cell receptor beta chain is shown here with its context. These data come from a study of shared clonotypes between healthy human individuals. Repertoires were generated with immunoSEQ multiplex PCR, while TCRdb's copy carries only in-frame clones and drops some. The sample lists around 620,000 clones, around 95% occurring once. Positive CCR7 selection of CD45RO-negative cells yielded the naive CD8 cells, and terminally differentiated effector memory CD45RA+ cells were excluded. The CDR3 is made up of 11 amino acids. The ends were cut back, 7 bases at V and 5 bases at J, with 5 bases in the middle. Per the germline V gene, CDR1 is MNHEY and CDR2 is SMNVEV (reference sequence).

Sequencing input: naive CD8+ T cells sorted from blood. The sequence came from a woman aged 25 to 39 in good health. This rearrangement joins TRBV27 to TRBJ2-2; D is unclear. For the CDR3, the DNA is TGTGCCAGCAAATTGACCGGGGAGCTGTTTTTT. Its protein product is CASKLTGELFF.